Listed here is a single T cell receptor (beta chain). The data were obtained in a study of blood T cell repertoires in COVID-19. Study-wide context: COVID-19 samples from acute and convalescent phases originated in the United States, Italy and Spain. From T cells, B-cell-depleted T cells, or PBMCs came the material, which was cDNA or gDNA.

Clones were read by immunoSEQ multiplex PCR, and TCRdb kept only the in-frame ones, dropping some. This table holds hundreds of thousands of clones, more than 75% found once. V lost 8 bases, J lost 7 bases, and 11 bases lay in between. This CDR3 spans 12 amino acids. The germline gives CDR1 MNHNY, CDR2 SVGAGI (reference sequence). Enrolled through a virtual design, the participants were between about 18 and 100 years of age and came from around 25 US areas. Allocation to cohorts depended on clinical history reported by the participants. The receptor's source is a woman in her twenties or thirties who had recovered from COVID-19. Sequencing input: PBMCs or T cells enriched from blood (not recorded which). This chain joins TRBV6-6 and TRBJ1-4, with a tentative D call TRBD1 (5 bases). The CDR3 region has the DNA TGTGCCAGCCAGGGTTTGATTGAAAAACTGTTTTTT. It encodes CASQGLIEKLFF.